This T cell receptor beta chain appears in the sequencing data of a study of response to subunit inactivated influenza vaccine. The study's findings and limits: The authors suggested that few new T cells are recruited per seasonal influenza vaccination.

The CDR3 spans 17 residues. V lost 7 bases and J lost 4; bases outside the gene matches: 18. Germline CDR1 reads SEHNR; CDR2 reads FQNEAQ (reference sequence). This clonotype appeared many times. Its specificity is unknown. Each CDR3 protein gets one entry after TCRdb re-called the RT-PCR reads with MiXCR. The sample has about 500,000 distinct CDR3 sequences, 10% to 15% seen once. The sample consisted of PBMCs from blood, taken 45 days after vaccination. This receptor was taken from a man between 50 and 59 years old who received an inactivated influenza vaccine. The gene calls are TRBV7-9 and TRBJ1-2, with TRBD1 matching 7 bases. As DNA, the CDR3 is TGTGCCAGCAACTCCCAGGGGGGTGCGGCGATATCCTATGGCTACACCTTC. Encoded protein: CASNSQGGAAISYGYTF.